These T cell receptor beta chains were read from a single sample in a study of blood T cell repertoires in COVID-19. Sequencing used immunoSEQ multiplex PCR; TCRdb keeps in-frame clones, though not all of them. The sample has under 300,000 clones; 70% to 90% are singletons. Sequences were obtained from PBMCs or T cells enriched from blood (not recorded which). These receptors originate from a woman aged 35 to 49 with acute COVID-19. The CDR3 runs from the conserved cysteine through the conserved F or W. The order of the fields is D gene, J gene, clone size, V gene, CDR3 protein, CDR3 DNA. The D gene is left open where the match is weak. Clone size is shown for a subset of rows, as once, few, many or a class of expanded clone.

TRBD1,TRBJ1-4,NA,TRBV5-1,CASSSGQGNEKLFF,TGCGCCAGCAGCTCCGGACAGGGGAATGAAAAACTGTTTTTT
TRBD2,TRBJ2-1,NA,TRBV29-1,CSVEGLAGGIYNEQFF,TGCAGCGTCGAGGGGCTAGCGGGAGGGATCTACAATGAGCAGTTCTTC
TRBD2,TRBJ2-1,NA,TRBV2,CAASTSGREREQFF,TGTGCCGCGTCCACTAGCGGGAGGGAGCGTGAGCAGTTCTTC
NA,TRBJ1-2,NA,TRBV7-9,CASSLAGTGNYGYTF,TGTGCCAGCAGCTTAGCCGGGACTGGTAACTATGGCTACACCTTC
NA,TRBJ1-2,NA,TRBV6-5,CASSPDKNYGYTF,TGTGCCAGCAGTCCGGACAAAAACTATGGCTACACCTTC
TRBD1,TRBJ2-6,NA,TRBV18,CASSPQGAQVGANVLTF,TGTGCCAGCTCACCACAGGGGGCGCAGGTGGGGGCCAACGTCCTGACTTTC
NA,TRBJ1-2,NA,TRBV7-2,CASSLVQGRAGYTF,TGTGCCAGCAGCTTAGTTCAGGGGAGGGCTGGCTACACCTTC
TRBD1,TRBJ2-7,NA,TRBV5-5,CASSPPPGQGSYEQYF,TGTGCCAGCAGCCCGCCTCCGGGACAGGGGTCCTACGAGCAGTACTTC
TRBD1,TRBJ2-7,NA,TRBV19,CASSTQKQGRYSREQYF,TGTGCCAGTAGTACTCAAAAACAGGGGCGCTACTCTCGCGAGCAGTACTTC
TRBD1,TRBJ2-2,NA,TRBV6-6,CASSYSGTGVGELFF,TGTGCCAGCAGTTACTCGGGAACAGGGGTCGGGGAGCTGTTTTTT
TRBD2,TRBJ2-1,NA,TRBV5-1,CASSRTSGNHEQFF,TGCGCCAGCAGCAGGACTAGCGGGAACCATGAGCAGTTCTTC
TRBD1,TRBJ2-3,NA,TRBV5-1,CASSLQGAIDTQYF,TGCGCCAGCAGCTTGCAGGGGGCGATAGATACGCAGTATTTT
TRBD1,TRBJ2-7,NA,TRBV7-6,CASSLAVDREYYEQYF,TGTGCCAGCAGCTTAGCTGTGGACAGGGAGTACTACGAGCAGTACTTC
NA,TRBJ1-3,NA,TRBV2,CASSEAPSRAGNTIYF,TGTGCCAGCAGTGAAGCGCCGAGCAGGGCCGGAAACACCATATATTTT
NA,TRBJ1-3,once,TRBV7-9,CASSSGSHTSGNTIYF,TGTGCCAGCAGCTCCGGGAGCCACACCTCTGGAAACACCATATATTTT
NA,TRBJ1-1,NA,TRBV13,CASSPALTEAFF,TGTGCCAGCAGCCCTGCGCTAACTGAAGCTTTCTTT
TRBD1,TRBJ1-2,NA,TRBV7-8,CASSPNPGQGNYGYTF,TGTGCCAGCAGCCCTAACCCCGGACAGGGCAACTATGGCTACACCTTC
NA,TRBJ1-2,NA,TRBV5-8,CASSLFSTGTGYTF,TGTGCCAGCAGCTTGTTTTCGACAGGAACCGGCTACACCTTC